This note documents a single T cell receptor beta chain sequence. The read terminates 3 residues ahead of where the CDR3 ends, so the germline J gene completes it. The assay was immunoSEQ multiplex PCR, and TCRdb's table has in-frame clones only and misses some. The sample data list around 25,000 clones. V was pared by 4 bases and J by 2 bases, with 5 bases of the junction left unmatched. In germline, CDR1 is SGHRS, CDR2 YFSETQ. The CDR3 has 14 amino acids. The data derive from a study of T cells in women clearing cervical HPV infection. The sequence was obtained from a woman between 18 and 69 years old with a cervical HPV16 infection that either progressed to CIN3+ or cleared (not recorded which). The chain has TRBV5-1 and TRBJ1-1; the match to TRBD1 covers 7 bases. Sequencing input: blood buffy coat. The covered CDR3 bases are TGCGCCAGCAGCGCCGGACAGGATAACACTGAA. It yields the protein CASSAGQDNTE. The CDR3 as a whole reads CASSAGQDNTEAFF. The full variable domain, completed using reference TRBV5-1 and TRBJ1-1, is KAGVTQTPRYLIKTRGQQVTLSCSPISGHRSVSWYQQTPGQGLQFLFEYFSETQRNKGNFPGRFSGRQFSNSRSEMNVSTLELGDSALYLCASSAGQDNTEAFFGQGTRLTVV.